The 27 T cell receptor beta chains reported below all come from one sample, sequenced in a study of siplizumab effects on memory and regulatory T cells (dated by TCRdb to between 2018 and 2020). Library construction relied on the immunoSEQ multiplex PCR assay. TCRdb mirrors the immuneACCESS table, restricted to in-frame sequences. Some clones are absent from its copies; in checked studies, under half trace to an unresolved V gene, and the reason for the others is unknown. The table for this sample lists nearly 85,000 clones; around 95% of them were counted only once. Approximately 18% of the sample belongs to the ten largest clones. Sequencing input: CD8+ T cells sorted from blood. These receptors were taken from a human donor in good health.

V and J are TRBV7-3 and TRBJ2-5, with D unclear. Germline values: CDR1 SGHTA, CDR2 FQGTGA. Trimming shortened V by 5 bases and J by 4 bases, and 5 bases separated the two germline ends. The CDR3 spans 11 residues. CDR3 amino acids: CASSPAETQYF. CDR3 nucleotides: TGTGCCAGCAGCCCTGCAGAGACCCAGTACTTC.

The count of this clone is one. The gene calls are TRBV9 and TRBJ2-5, with TRBD2 identical over 7 bases. V shed 1 base, J shed 2 bases, and the junction held 5 bases outside the gene matches. The CDR3 sequence is 15 residues long. Germline values: CDR1 SGDLS, CDR2 YYNGEE. Here the CDR3 DNA reads TGTGCCAGCAGCGTAAGCGGGCGGGAGCAAGAGACCCAGTACTTC. Translated, it gives CASSVSGREQETQYF.

This clone was recorded only once. This chain connects TRBV7-9 to TRBJ2-2; 12 nucleotides line up with TRBD1. J gave up 0 bases and V 5 bases, and 10 bases lay outside the gene matches. The CDR3 spans 19 residues. Germline CDR1 is SEHNR and CDR2 is FQNEAQ (reference sequence). CDR3 protein: CASSQRGDRGPPNTGELFF. CDR3 DNA sequence: TGTGCCAGCAGCCAGAGGGGGGACAGGGGGCCACCGAACACCGGGGAGCTGTTTTTT.

The DNA of the CDR3 is TGTGCCAGCAGCGTATACGGGAGTATCGATACGCAGTATTTT. It specifies CASSVYGSIDTQYF. The gene calls are TRBV9 and TRBJ2-3; possibly TRBD2 for D (6 bases). The CDR3 runs 14 residues. Germline V lookup: CDR1 SGDLS, CDR2 YYNGEE. Trimming pared 1 base from V and 6 bases from J, leaving 12 bases between.

The chain uses TRBV19 and TRBJ2-7, with a possible D match to TRBD1 (6 bases). Germline CDR1 LNHDA, CDR2 SQIVND (reference sequence). This CDR3 contains 16 residues. Trimming shortened V by 2 bases and J by 2 bases, and 16 bases separated the two germline ends. The CDR3 nucleotides are TGTGCCAGTAGTATAAGGAGGACAGCGGTCACCTACGAGCAGTACTTC. Translation gives CASSIRRTAVTYEQYF.

The chain recombines TRBV19 with TRBJ1-5; D unclear. The CDR3 runs to 14 residues. V lost 3 bases, J lost 3 bases, and 9 bases lay in between. Germline V gene lookup returns CDR1 LNHDA and CDR2 SQIVND (reference sequence). The CDR3 bases are TGTGCCAGTAGTATGTCGACAAACAATCAGCCCCAGCATTTT. It encodes CASSMSTNNQPQHF.

This CDR3 reads CASSQISGTDSYEQYF. CDR3 DNA: TGTGCCAGCAGCCAGATTTCCGGGACAGACTCCTACGAGCAGTACTTC. This chain joins TRBV4-2 and TRBJ2-7, with 7 bases fitting TRBD1. The trim removed 3 bases at V and 0 bases at J, leaving 8 bases unmatched. The CDR3 extends over 16 amino acids. Germline lookup yields CDR1 LGHNA and CDR2 YNFKEQ.

The V call is TRBV27, the J call TRBJ2-5, with a possible D match to TRBD2 (5 bases). Germline lookup yields CDR1 MNHEY and CDR2 SMNVEV (reference sequence). V dropped 6 bases and J dropped 2 bases, with 7 bases sitting between them. The CDR3 length is 12 residues. CDR3 nucleotides: TGTGCCAGCAGAACTAGACAAGAGACCCAGTACTTC. This sequence encodes CASRTRQETQYF.

J is TRBJ1-1 and V is TRBV6-5; D possibly corresponds to TRBD1 (5 bases). Trimming cost V 7 bases and J 2 bases, with 17 bases left between them. The CDR3 is 15 amino acids. The germline CDR1 and CDR2 sequences are MNHEY and SVGAGI. As DNA, the CDR3 is TGTGCCAGCAATTCAGGACATAACCTCAACACTGAAGCTTTCTTT. It codes for CASNSGHNLNTEAFF.

The rearrangement links TRBV5-5 to TRBJ2-5; D not certain. The germline V and J ends were trimmed by 0 bases and 5 bases, with 14 bases remaining between them. This CDR3 is built from 15 residues. From germline, CDR1 is SGHKS and CDR2 YYEKEE (reference sequence). The CDR3 coding sequence is TGTGCCAGCAGCTTGGGGGTAGGAGTGGCGGAGACCCAGTACTTC. This translates into CASSLGVGVAETQYF.

The chain recombines TRBV19 with TRBJ1-3; TRBD1 matches 7 bases. The J segment lost 4 bases and the V segment lost 3 bases, leaving 9 bases of the junction unmatched. CDR1 and CDR2 (germline): LNHDA, SQIVND (reference sequence). This CDR3 comprises 16 residues. CDR3 in DNA: TGTGCCAGTAGTATTGGCCTAAGGGGGCCCGGAAACACCATATATTTT. As protein: CASSIGLRGPGNTIYF.

The chain uses TRBV7-9 and TRBJ2-2; D may correspond to TRBD1 or TRBD2 (5 bases each). CDR3 length equals 16 residues. Germline V lookup: CDR1 SEHNR, CDR2 FQNEAQ (reference sequence). V lost 4 bases and J 8 bases, leaving 20 bases between the germline ends. CDR3 DNA sequence: TGTGCCAGCAGCTCGACCGAGGGACCAAGTAAGGGGGAGCTGTTTTTT. Translating gives CASSSTEGPSKGELFF.

This rearrangement joins TRBV7-9 to TRBJ1-1; no clear D. V was pared by 2 bases and J by 2 bases, with 9 bases between. This CDR3 is 14 amino acids long. Germline loops: CDR1 SEHNR, CDR2 FQNEAQ (reference sequence). The CDR3 is CASSLYSANTEAFF. CDR3 nucleotides: TGTGCCAGCAGCTTATATAGCGCCAACACTGAAGCTTTCTTT.

Regarding this clone: At one end, the junction sequence differs from germline, possibly due to a read error. This chain connects TRBV28 to TRBJ1-5; D remains unclear. Germline CDR1 reads MDHEN; CDR2 reads SYDVKM. The CDR3 loop spans 13 amino acids. The CDR3 loop is CASRGRLNRPQHF. The DNA for the CDR3 is TGTGCCAGCAGGGGCAGGCTCAATCGGCCCCAGCATTTT. Drawing the rest from reference TRBV28 and TRBJ1-5, the complete variable domain is DVKVTQSSRYLVKRTGEKVFLECVQDMDHENMFWYRQDPGLGLRLIYFSYDVKMKEKGDIPEGYSVSREKKERFSLILESASTNQTSMYLCASRGRLNRPQHFGDGTRLSIL.

The rearrangement uses TRBV4-1 and TRBJ2-1; 9 nucleotides agree with TRBD2. Germline CDR1 and CDR2: MGHRA and YSYEKL. The J segment lost 2 bases and the V segment lost 1 base, leaving 3 bases of the junction unmatched. The CDR3 is made up of 16 amino acids. The CDR3 is CASSQVAGAPYNEQFF. The CDR3 nucleotides are TGCGCCAGCAGCCAAGTAGCGGGAGCCCCCTACAATGAGCAGTTCTTC.

Notes on this clone: Other DNA sequences in the same sample also yield this CDR3. This chain links TRBV7-2 with TRBJ2-7, with D hard to call. V was clipped by 1 base and J by 2 bases, with 9 bases between them. The CDR3 consists of 14 residues. Germline-derived CDR1 and CDR2 are SGHTA and FQGNSA. The CDR3 spells CASSLVRETYEQYF. Written as DNA, the CDR3 is TGTGCCAGCAGCTTAGTCCGCGAGACCTACGAGCAGTACTTC.

The chain joins TRBV7-3 to TRBJ2-1; 7 bases are a match to TRBD1. The CDR3 loop spans 15 amino acids. Germline values: CDR1 SGHTA, CDR2 FQGTGA. The trim removed 4 bases at V and 8 bases at J, leaving 11 bases unmatched. The CDR3 sequence: CASSYTGTAWDEQFF. The CDR3 DNA reads as TGTGCCAGCAGCTACACCGGGACAGCATGGGATGAGCAGTTCTTC. Complete variable domain (other parts from reference TRBV7-3 and TRBJ2-1): GAGVSQTPSNKVTEKGKYVELRCDPISGHTALYWYRQSLGQGPEFLIYFQGTGAADDSGLPNDRFFAVRPEGSVSTLKIQRTERGDSAVYLCASSYTGTAWDEQFFGPGTRLTVL.

The rearrangement links TRBV5-1 to TRBJ2-5, with 7 bases identical to TRBD2. The J call may be faulty, since TRBJ2-7 better matches the DNA end. This CDR3 spans 14 amino acids. Germline V CDR1 and CDR2: SGHRS, YFSETQ. The CDR3 coding sequence is TGCGCCAGCAACAGAGCGGGACGTAACGACGAGCAGTACTTC. Protein: CASNRAGRNDEQYF.

CDR3 amino acids: CSVVEGTGELFF. In DNA form, the CDR3 reads TGCAGCGTTGTCGAAGGCACCGGGGAGCTGTTTTTT. The chain has TRBV29-1 and TRBJ2-2; D remains ambiguous. Trimming took off 4 bases at V and 4 bases at J, with 7 bases between the two ends. CDR1 is SQVTM and CDR2 is ANQGSEA in the germline V gene. CDR3 length equals 12 residues.

A remark on this clone: One junction end disagrees with the germline gene, perhaps due to a read error. This sequence joins TRBV4-1 and TRBJ2-3, with 9 bases aligning to TRBD2. In germline, CDR1 is MGHRA, CDR2 YSYEKL. The CDR3 is 16 amino acids. CDR3 nucleotide sequence: TGCGCCAGCAGCCAAGTAGGAGCGGGAGGTCCACTCCCGGGGGATTTT. This sequence encodes CASSQVGAGGPLPGDF.

This sequence joins TRBV6-1 and TRBJ2-3, with 9 bases that match TRBD2. The trim removed 3 bases at V and 4 bases at J, leaving 8 bases unmatched. Germline V lookup: CDR1 MNHNS, CDR2 SASEGT. The CDR3 has 16 amino acids. The DNA for the CDR3 is TGTGCCAGCAGTGAGTCCCCGGGACTAGCCTCAGATACGCAGTATTTT. Translating gives CASSESPGLASDTQYF.

This chain connects TRBV9 to TRBJ2-3; possible D gene TRBD1, 5 bases. The CDR3 runs to 15 residues. CDR1 is SGDLS and CDR2 is YYNGEE in the germline V gene. Between the trimmed V and J ends, which lost 1 base and 6 bases, there was a span of 15 bases. The CDR3 bases are TGTGCCAGCAGCGTACCCTCAGGGAATTCTGATACGCAGTATTTT. Encoded protein: CASSVPSGNSDTQYF.

The J gene is TRBJ2-7, the V gene TRBV6-1, with 9 bases lining up with TRBD1. CDR3 length equals 15 residues. Germline CDR1 is MNHNS and CDR2 is SASEGT. Losses at the gene ends were 2 bases for V and 4 bases for J; bases not matched to a gene: 6. Written as DNA, the CDR3 is TGTGCCAGCAGTGAATTTGAGGACAGGGGTTACGAGCAGTACTTC. It is translated as CASSEFEDRGYEQYF.

This chain links TRBV27 with TRBJ2-1; weak D call: TRBD2 (6 bases). Deletions cut 5 bases from V and 2 bases from J, with 16 bases between. CDR1 and CDR2 from the germline V gene are MNHEY and SMNVEV (reference sequence). The length of the CDR3 is 16 residues. CDR3 amino acids: CASSTNRDFTYNEQFF. As DNA, the CDR3 is TGTGCCAGCAGTACAAACCGGGACTTCACCTACAATGAGCAGTTCTTC.

The chain joins TRBV28 to TRBJ2-3; maybe TRBD2 (5 bases). The V and J ends lost 1 base and 1 base respectively, with 9 bases between them. This CDR3 comprises 15 residues. Germline CDR1 MDHEN, CDR2 SYDVKM. DNA of the CDR3: TGTGCCAGCAGTTTATTGGAGGAGGGCACAGATACGCAGTATTTT. Translated: CASSLLEEGTDTQYF. Combining the CDR3 with reference TRBV28 and TRBJ2-3 gives the whole variable domain DVKVTQSSRYLVKRTGEKVFLECVQDMDHENMFWYRQDPGLGLRLIYFSYDVKMKEKGDIPEGYSVSREKKERFSLILESASTNQTSMYLCASSLLEEGTDTQYFGPGTRLTVL.

Points on this clone: One junction end does not reproduce the germline sequence, and a read error may be involved. Other DNA sequences in the same sample also yield this CDR3. The chain uses TRBV4-1 and TRBJ1-2; D is ambiguous. Germline V gene sequence: CDR1 MGHRA, CDR2 YSYEKL. This CDR3 contains 17 residues. The CDR3 bases are TGCGCCAGCAGCCGAGTGGCGCGGGAGGTAGAGGGATATGGCTACACCTTT. This gives the protein CASSRVAREVEGYGYTF.

The CDR3 is CASSERSGDEQFF. CDR3 bases: TGTGCCAGCAGTGAGCGTTCGGGCGATGAGCAGTTCTTC. The chain couples TRBV6-1 to TRBJ2-1, with D unclear. The germline V and J ends were trimmed by 3 bases and 8 bases, with 11 bases remaining between them. Germline values: CDR1 MNHNS, CDR2 SASEGT. This CDR3 region has 13 residues.